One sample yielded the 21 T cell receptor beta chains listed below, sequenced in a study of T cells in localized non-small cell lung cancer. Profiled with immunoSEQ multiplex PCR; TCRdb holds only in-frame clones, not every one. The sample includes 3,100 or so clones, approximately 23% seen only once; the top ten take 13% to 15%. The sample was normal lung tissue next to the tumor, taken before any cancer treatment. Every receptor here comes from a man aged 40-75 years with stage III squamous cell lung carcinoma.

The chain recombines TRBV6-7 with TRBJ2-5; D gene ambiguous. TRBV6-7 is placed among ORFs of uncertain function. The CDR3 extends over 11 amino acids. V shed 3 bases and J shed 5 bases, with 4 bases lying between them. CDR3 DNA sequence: TGTGCCAGCAGTTATGGGGAGACCCAGTACTTC. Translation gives CASSYGETQYF.

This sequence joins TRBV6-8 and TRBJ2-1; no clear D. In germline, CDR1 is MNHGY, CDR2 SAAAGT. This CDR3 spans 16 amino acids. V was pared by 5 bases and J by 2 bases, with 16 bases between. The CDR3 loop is CASSPSLISTYNEQFF. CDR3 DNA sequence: TGTGCCAGCAGTCCCTCCCTCATCTCGACCTACAATGAGCAGTTCTTC.

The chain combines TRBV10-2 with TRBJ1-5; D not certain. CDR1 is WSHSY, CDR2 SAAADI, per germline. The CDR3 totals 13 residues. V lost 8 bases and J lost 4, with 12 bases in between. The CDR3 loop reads CASDDGPNQPQHF. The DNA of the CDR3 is TGCGCCAGCGACGACGGACCTAATCAGCCCCAGCATTTT.

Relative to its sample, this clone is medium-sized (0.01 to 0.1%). The DNA for the CDR3 is TGTGCCAGCAGCTCCCGGACAGGGGGCCGGGGCACTGAAGCTTTCTTT. This gives the protein CASSSRTGGRGTEAFF. The V gene is TRBV11-3, the J gene TRBJ1-1; 11 nucleotides line up with TRBD1. This CDR3 is 16 amino acids long. Germline CDR1 and CDR2: SGHNT and YENEEA. J was trimmed by 4 bases and V by 4 bases; bases with no gene match: 8.

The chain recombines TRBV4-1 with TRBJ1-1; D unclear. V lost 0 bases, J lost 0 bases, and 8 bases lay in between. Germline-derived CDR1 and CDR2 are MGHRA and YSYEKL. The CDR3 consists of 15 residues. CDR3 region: CASSQEEVLNTEAFF. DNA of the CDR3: TGCGCCAGCAGCCAAGAGGAGGTTCTGAACACTGAAGCTTTCTTT.

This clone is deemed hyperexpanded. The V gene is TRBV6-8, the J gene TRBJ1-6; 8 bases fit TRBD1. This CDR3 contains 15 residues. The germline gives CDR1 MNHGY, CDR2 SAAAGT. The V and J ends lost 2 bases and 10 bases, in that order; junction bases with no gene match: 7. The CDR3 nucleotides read TGTGCCAGCAGTTACGAGGGCAGGGGGCGATCACCCCTCCACTTT. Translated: CASSYEGRGRSPLHF.

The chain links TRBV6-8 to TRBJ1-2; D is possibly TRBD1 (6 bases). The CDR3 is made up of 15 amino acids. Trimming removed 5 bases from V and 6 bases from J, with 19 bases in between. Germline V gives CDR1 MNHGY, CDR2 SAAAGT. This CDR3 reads CASSDRGGGIDGYTF. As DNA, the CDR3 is TGTGCCAGCAGTGACCGAGGCGGGGGCATCGATGGCTACACCTTC.

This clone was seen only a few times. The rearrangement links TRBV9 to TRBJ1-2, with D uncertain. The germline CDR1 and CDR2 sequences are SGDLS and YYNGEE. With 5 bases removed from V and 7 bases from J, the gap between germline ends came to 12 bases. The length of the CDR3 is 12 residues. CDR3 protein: CASSETFSGYTF. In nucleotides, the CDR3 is TGTGCCAGCAGTGAAACCTTTAGTGGCTACACCTTC.

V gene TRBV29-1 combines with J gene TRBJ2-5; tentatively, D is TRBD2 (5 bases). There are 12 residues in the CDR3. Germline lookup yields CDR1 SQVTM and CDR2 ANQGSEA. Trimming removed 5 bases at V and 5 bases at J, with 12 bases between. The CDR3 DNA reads TGCAGCGTTAAAACTAGGAAGGAGACCCAGTACTTC. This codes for CSVKTRKETQYF.

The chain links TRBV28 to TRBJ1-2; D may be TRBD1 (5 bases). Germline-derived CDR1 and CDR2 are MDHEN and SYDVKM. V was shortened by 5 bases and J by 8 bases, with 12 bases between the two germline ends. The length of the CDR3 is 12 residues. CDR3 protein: CASSLQGYGYTF. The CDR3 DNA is TGTGCCAGCAGTCTTCAGGGATACGGCTACACCTTC.

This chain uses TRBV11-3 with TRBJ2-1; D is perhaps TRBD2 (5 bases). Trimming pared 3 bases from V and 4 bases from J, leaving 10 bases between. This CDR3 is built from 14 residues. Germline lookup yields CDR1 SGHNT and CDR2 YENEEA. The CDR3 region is CASSFRTGYNEQFF. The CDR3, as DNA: TGTGCCAGCAGCTTCCGGACTGGTTACAATGAGCAGTTCTTC.

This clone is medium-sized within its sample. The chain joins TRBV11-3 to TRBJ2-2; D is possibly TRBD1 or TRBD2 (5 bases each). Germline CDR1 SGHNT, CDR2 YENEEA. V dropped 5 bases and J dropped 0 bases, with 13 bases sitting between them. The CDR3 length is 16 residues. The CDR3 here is CASSPGTTSNTGELFF. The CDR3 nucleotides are TGTGCCAGCAGCCCGGGGACGACGTCGAACACCGGGGAGCTGTTTTTT.

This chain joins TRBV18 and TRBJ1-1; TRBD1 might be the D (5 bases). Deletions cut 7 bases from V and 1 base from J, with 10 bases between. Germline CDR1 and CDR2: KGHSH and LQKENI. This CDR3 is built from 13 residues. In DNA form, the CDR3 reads TGTGCCAGCTTCGCGGGGGAGAACACTGAAGCTTTCTTT. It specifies CASFAGENTEAFF.

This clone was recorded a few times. This CDR3 is CASSQGGGGYGYTF. CDR3 DNA: TGCGCCAGCAGCCAAGGGGGAGGGGGCTATGGCTACACCTTC. V is TRBV1 and J is TRBJ1-2. TRBV1 represents a pseudogene. The CDR3 loop spans 14 amino acids.

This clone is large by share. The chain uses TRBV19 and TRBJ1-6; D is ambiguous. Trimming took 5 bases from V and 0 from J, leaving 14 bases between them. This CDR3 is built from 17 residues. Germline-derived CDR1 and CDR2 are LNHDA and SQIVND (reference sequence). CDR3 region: CASSAARRGSYNSPLHF. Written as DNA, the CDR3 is TGTGCCAGTAGTGCCGCTCGCCGAGGCTCCTATAATTCACCCCTCCACTTT. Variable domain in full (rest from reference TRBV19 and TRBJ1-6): DGGITQSPKYLFRKEGQNVTLSCEQNLNHDAMYWYRQDPGQGLRLIYYSQIVNDFQKGDIAEGYSVSREKKESFPLTVTSAQKNPTAFYLCASSAARRGSYNSPLHFGNGTRLTVT.

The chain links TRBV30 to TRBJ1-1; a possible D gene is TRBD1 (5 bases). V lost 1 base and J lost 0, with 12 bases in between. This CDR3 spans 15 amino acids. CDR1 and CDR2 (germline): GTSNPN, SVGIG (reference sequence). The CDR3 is CAWSEGAALNTEAFF. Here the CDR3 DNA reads TGTGCCTGGAGTGAAGGGGCAGCGCTGAACACTGAAGCTTTCTTT.

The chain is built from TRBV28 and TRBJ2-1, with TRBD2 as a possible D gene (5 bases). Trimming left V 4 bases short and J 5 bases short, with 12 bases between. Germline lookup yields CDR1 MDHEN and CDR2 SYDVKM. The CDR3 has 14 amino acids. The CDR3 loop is CASSSAGLHNEQFF. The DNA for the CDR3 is TGTGCCAGCAGTTCCGCTGGACTGCACAATGAGCAGTTCTTC.

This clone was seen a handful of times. The CDR3 here is CASSPGPKNTEAFF. CDR3 coding DNA: TGTGCCAGCAGCCCGGGTCCAAAGAACACTGAAGCTTTCTTT. The chain is built from TRBV28 and TRBJ1-1; D unclear. V lost 6 bases, J lost 1 base, and 12 bases lay in between. The CDR3 has 14 residues. Germline CDR1 is MDHEN and CDR2 is SYDVKM.

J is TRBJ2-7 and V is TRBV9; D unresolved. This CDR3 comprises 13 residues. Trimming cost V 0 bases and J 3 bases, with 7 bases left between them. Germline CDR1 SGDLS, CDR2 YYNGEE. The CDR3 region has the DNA TGTGCCAGCAGCGTAGCTGCGCTCTACGAGCAGTACGTC. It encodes CASSVAALYEQYV.

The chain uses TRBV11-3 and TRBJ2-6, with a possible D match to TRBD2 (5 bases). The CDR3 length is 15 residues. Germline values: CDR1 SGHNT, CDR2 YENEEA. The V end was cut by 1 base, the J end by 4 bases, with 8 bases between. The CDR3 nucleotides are TGTGCCAGCAGCTTAGTCTCGGGAGGGGCCAACGTCCTGACTTTC. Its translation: CASSLVSGGANVLTF.

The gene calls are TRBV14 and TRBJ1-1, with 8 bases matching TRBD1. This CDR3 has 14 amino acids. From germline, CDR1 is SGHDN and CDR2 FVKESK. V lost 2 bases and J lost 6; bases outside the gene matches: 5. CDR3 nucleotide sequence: TGTGCCAGCAGCCAAAGACAGGGGAGCCCTGAAGCTTTCTTT. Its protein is CASSQRQGSPEAFF.